One T cell receptor beta chain is described in this entry. The antigen it recognizes is unknown. The record has no base qualities; no much larger clone is one base away. The immunoSEQ Assay, a bias-controlled multiplex PCR, was used to amplify TCRbeta CDR3 regions from genomic DNA. In the source study's methods: The number of nucleated cells in each sample was estimated by amplification of reference gene primers within the assay. Sequence reads were collapsed and filtered to measure the absolute abundance of every unique TCRbeta CDR3 rearrangement. Productive Simpson clonality was computed per sample as the square root of Simpson's diversity index over productive rearrangements. Entries here come from immuneACCESS through TCRdb and include only in-frame sequences with V and J called. Some clones fail to appear in such tables; in the studies checked, an unresolved V gene covers under half of the shortfall, and the cause of the remainder is unknown. The DNA was the basis for D and trimming; V, J and clone size are from that table. This sample comprises under 170,000 clones, around 90% of them detected only once. Jointly, the top ten make up roughly 4.5% of the sample.

Collaborating institutions collected whole blood in K2EDTA tubes following their own protocols. For TCRbeta analysis, collaborator samples were shipped as frozen whole blood, as isolated PBMCs, or as DNA extracted from either sample type. The sample originates from a study of blood T cell repertoires in COVID-19 (dated by TCRdb to about 2020). For the wider study: Collaborator samples came from the United States, Italy and Spain and covered acute and convalescent phases of COVID-19. The material from the prospective study consisted of cDNA or gDNA derived from T cells, B-cell-depleted T cells, or PBMCs. The dataset comprised deeply sampled blood TCRbeta repertoires from subjects exposed to, actively infected with, or recovered from COVID-19. The repertoires were made available in a free public database intended to serve as a resource for research on the immune response to SARS-CoV-2. The samples were drawn from the first 160 participants of the ongoing ImmuneRACE study and from some 1,300 subjects provided by 6 global collaborators. Nearly every sample came with metadata listing a de-identified subject ID, COVID-19 status, age in years and sex. Where available, HLA class I and class II types were obtained from metadata supplied by the sample provider rather than from assay-based typing.

Beyond this particular receptor, the publication reports: How much clinical and demographic metadata was included differed by source and by participant, and the metadata was provided uncurated.

The CDR3 measures 14 amino acids from cysteine to phenylalanine. Solely the CDR3 DNA is kept, with 42 bases framed from the first base. V loses 5 bases, J loses 5 bases, and the germline ends lie 13 bases apart. From the germline V gene (reference sequence), CDR1 is LNHDA and CDR2 is SQIVND. The rearrangement joined TRBV19 to TRBJ1-5; tentative D gene TRBD1, with 5 bases matching. The sequencing sample was made of peripheral blood. This TCR came from a woman aged 60-75 years with active or convalescent COVID-19. The CDR3 amino acid sequence is: CASSPRGKYQPQHF. The nucleotide sequence is TGTGCCAGTAGTCCCCGGGGGAAATATCAGCCCCAGCATTTT.